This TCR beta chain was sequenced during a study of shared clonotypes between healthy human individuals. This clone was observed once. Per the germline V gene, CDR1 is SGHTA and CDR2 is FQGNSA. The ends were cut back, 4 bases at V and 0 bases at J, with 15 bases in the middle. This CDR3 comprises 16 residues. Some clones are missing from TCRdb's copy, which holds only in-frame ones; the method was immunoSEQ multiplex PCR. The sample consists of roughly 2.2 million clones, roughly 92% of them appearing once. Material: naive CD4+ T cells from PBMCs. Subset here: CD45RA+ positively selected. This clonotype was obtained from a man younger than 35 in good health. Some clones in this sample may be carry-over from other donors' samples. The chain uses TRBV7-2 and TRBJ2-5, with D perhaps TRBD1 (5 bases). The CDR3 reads CASSSGPRRDQETQYF. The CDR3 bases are TGTGCCAGCAGCTCAGGGCCGAGAAGGGACCAAGAGACCCAGTACTTC.